This T cell receptor beta chain was identified in a study of cytomegalovirus exposure and HLA in healthy donors. The PCR made use of 60 Vbeta and 13 Jbeta primers. Sequencing was performed with immunoSEQ multiplex PCR; in TCRdb, only in-frame clones are kept and a portion is missing. The repertoire includes around 76,000 clones, approximately 81% of them detected once, and roughly 8.9% sits in the top ten. This TCR derives from a woman in her thirties or forties in good health and CMV-seropositive. Sequencing input: PBMCs.

CDR3 residues: CASSLLNDRGQSTYNEQFF. The CDR3 DNA is TGTGCCAGCAGCTTATTGAATGACAGGGGGCAGAGTACCTACAATGAGCAGTTCTTC. The V call is TRBV7-9, the J call TRBJ2-1; 10 bases align to TRBD1. The CDR3 is 19 amino acids. V gave up 2 bases and J gave up 2 bases; unmatched junction bases: 12. From germline, CDR1 is SEHNR and CDR2 FQNEAQ (reference sequence).